The T cell receptor (beta chain) under discussion was sequenced for a study of blood T cell repertoires in COVID-19. Study at large: There were acute and convalescent COVID-19 samples, and they came from the United States, Italy and Spain. Sample material is recorded as cDNA or gDNA derived from T cells, B-cell-depleted T cells, or PBMCs.

This CDR3 comprises 14 residues. The V gene end was trimmed by 6 bases and the J gene end by 3 bases; junction bases not matched to a gene: 3. CDR1 is SEHNR and CDR2 is FQNEAQ in the germline V gene (reference sequence). Under the authors' procedure: Estimates of nucleated cell counts were drawn from the amplification of reference gene primers. Profiled with immunoSEQ multiplex PCR; TCRdb holds only in-frame clones, not every one. V and J calls and clone size are given by that table; D and trimming were obtained from the DNA. There are approximately 97,000 clones in the sample; 85% occur only once, and 38% lies in the top ten.

The specimen was peripheral blood. The clonotype comes from a man aged 80 or over with acute or convalescent COVID-19. The gene calls are TRBV7-9 and TRBJ2-5; 11 nucleotides match TRBD2. CDR3 nucleotide sequence: TGTGCCAGCAGGAAACTAGCGGGAGAAGAGACCCAGTACTTC. Residues: CASRKLAGEETQYF.